Presented here are 32 T cell receptor beta chains from one specimen sequenced in a study of sequential checkpoint blockade in melanoma. Assay used: immunoSEQ multiplex PCR; TCRdb lists only in-frame clones, some missing. Found here are approximately 1,400 clones, about 24% of them singletons; the top ten hold around 10%. Treatment denoted: randomized to nivolumab then ipilimumab (arm A) or the reverse (arm B). Specimen: tumor tissue (inferred from file names), collected from a patient given nivolumab and ipilimumab in sequence. These receptor sequences come from a human donor with melanoma.

This clone has more than one count but fewer than ten. The chain links TRBV28 to TRBJ2-2; 13 positions agree with TRBD2. The junction had 12 bases not matched to a gene; V was cut back by 2 bases and J by 3 bases. Looked up from germline, CDR1 is MDHEN and CDR2 is SYDVKM. This CDR3 is 20 amino acids long. The CDR3 loop is CASSLRPWTSGGGYTGELFF. The CDR3 DNA is TGTGCCAGCAGTTTACGCCCCTGGACTAGCGGGGGTGGGTACACCGGGGAGCTGTTTTTT. The whole variable domain, filled in from reference TRBV28 and TRBJ2-2, reads DVKVTQSSRYLVKRTGEKVFLECVQDMDHENMFWYRQDPGLGLRLIYFSYDVKMKEKGDIPEGYSVSREKKERFSLILESASTNQTSMYLCASSLRPWTSGGGYTGELFFGEGSRLTVL.

By its share, this clone is medium-sized. This chain joins TRBV11-3 and TRBJ2-7; D unresolved. Deletions cut 1 base from V and 4 bases from J, with 11 bases between. This CDR3 region has 14 residues. Germline CDR1 reads SGHNT; CDR2 reads YENEEA. The CDR3 sequence: CASSLGRAYYEQYF. The CDR3 DNA follows: TGTGCCAGCAGCTTAGGAAGGGCTTATTACGAGCAGTACTTC.

This clone is medium-sized by share. This chain connects TRBV11-3 to TRBJ1-6; tentatively, D is TRBD1 (5 bases). Between the trimmed V and J ends, which lost 3 bases and 10 bases, there was a span of 19 bases. This CDR3 spans 16 amino acids. Germline lookup yields CDR1 SGHNT and CDR2 YENEEA. CDR3 DNA sequence: TGTGCCAGCAGCTTCAGAGGGGCAGGCTCGGGGTCACCCCTCCACTTT. Amino acids: CASSFRGAGSGSPLHF. Drawing the rest from reference TRBV11-3 and TRBJ1-6, the complete variable domain is EAGVVQSPRYKIIEKKQPVAFWCNPISGHNTLYWYLQNLGQGPELLIRYENEEAVDDSQLPKDRFSAERLKGVDSTLKIQPAELGDSAVYLCASSFRGAGSGSPLHFGNGTRLTVT.

The CDR3 region is CSVEGRSGVTEAFF. The CDR3 DNA is TGCAGCGTTGAAGGCCGGTCAGGGGTGACTGAAGCTTTCTTT. V gene TRBV29-1 combines with J gene TRBJ1-1; tentative D call: TRBD1 (6 bases). V dropped 1 base and J dropped 5 bases, with 14 bases sitting between them. Germline CDR1 reads SQVTM; CDR2 reads ANQGSEA. CDR3 length: 14 amino acids. The whole variable domain, remainder taken from reference TRBV29-1 and TRBJ1-1, is SAVISQKPSRDICQRGTSLTIQCQVDSQVTMMFWYRQQPGQSLTLIATANQGSEATYESGFVIDKFPISRPNLTFSTLTVSNMSPEDSSIYLCSVEGRSGVTEAFFGQGTRLTVV.

This clone turned up a few times. The rearrangement joins TRBV28 to TRBJ2-2, with 12 positions matching TRBD2. The germline CDR1 and CDR2 sequences are MDHEN and SYDVKM. The CDR3 totals 19 residues. V was pared by 2 bases and J by 4 bases, with 11 bases of the junction left unmatched. The CDR3, as DNA: TGTGCCAGCAGTTTAAGACGGTGGACTAGCGGGGAGGGCACCGGGGAGCTGTTTTTT. It encodes CASSLRRWTSGEGTGELFF.

This chain uses TRBV19 with TRBJ2-7, with 7 bases matching TRBD1. Looked up from germline, CDR1 is LNHDA and CDR2 is SQIVND (reference sequence). Trimming at V came to 8 bases and at J to 2 bases, leaving 9 bases not matched to a gene. The CDR3 is 14 residues long. This CDR3 reads CASRQGTTPYEQYF. CDR3 nucleotides: TGTGCCAGTCGACAGGGCACTACCCCCTACGAGCAGTACTTC.

The genes are TRBV28 and TRBJ1-4; weak D call: TRBD1 (6 bases). CDR1 is MDHEN and CDR2 is SYDVKM in the germline V gene. V was pared by 5 bases and J by 5 bases, with 18 bases between. The CDR3 extends over 16 amino acids. The CDR3 nucleotides are TGTGCCAGCAGTCCGTCCTCGGACAGCATGAATGAAAAACTGTTTTTT. As protein: CASSPSSDSMNEKLFF.

This clone has only a few counts. The V gene is TRBV6-8, the J gene TRBJ2-7, with no clear D. The ends were cut back, 1 base at V and 2 bases at J, with 12 bases in the middle. CDR1 is MNHGY and CDR2 is SAAAGT in the germline V gene. The CDR3 length is 15 residues. For the CDR3, the DNA is TGTGCCAGCAGTTACTATTATGACCCAGCCTACGAGCAGTACTTC. Protein: CASSYYYDPAYEQYF.

The J gene is TRBJ2-7, the V gene TRBV6-8, with D maybe TRBD2 (6 bases). Germline-derived CDR1 and CDR2 are MNHGY and SAAAGT. CDR3 length: 13 amino acids. Trimming took 6 bases from V and 2 from J, leaving 11 bases between them. CDR3: CASSREPTYEQYF. The CDR3 DNA reads as TGTGCCAGCAGCCGGGAGCCCACCTACGAGCAGTACTTC.

By share of the sample, this clone is medium-sized. The J gene is TRBJ2-3, the V gene TRBV12-2. TRBV12-2 constitutes a pseudogene. The length of the CDR3 is 14 residues. Here the CDR3 reads CATQSGSYTDTQYF. The DNA of the CDR3 is TGTGCCACCCAATCCGGATCTTACACAGATACGCAGTATTTT.

In its sample, this clone ranks as medium-sized. The CDR3 here is CASSLVTDQETQYF. In DNA form, the CDR3 reads TGTGCCAGCAGCTTAGTAACGGACCAAGAGACCCAGTACTTC. The rearrangement links TRBV11-3 to TRBJ2-5; no reliable D call. CDR3 length equals 14 residues. V was shortened by 1 base and J by 0 bases, with 6 bases between the two germline ends. The germline gives CDR1 SGHNT, CDR2 YENEEA. Full variable domain (rest looked up from reference TRBV11-3 and TRBJ2-5): EAGVVQSPRYKIIEKKQPVAFWCNPISGHNTLYWYLQNLGQGPELLIRYENEEAVDDSQLPKDRFSAERLKGVDSTLKIQPAELGDSAVYLCASSLVTDQETQYFGPGTRLLVL.

This clone was observed a handful of times. This rearrangement joins TRBV6-8 to TRBJ2-2; 9 bases agree with TRBD1. In germline, CDR1 is MNHGY, CDR2 SAAAGT. With V trimmed by 6 bases and J by 3 bases, 5 bases remained unmatched. CDR3 length: 15 amino acids. The CDR3 here is CASSPQGADTGELFF. The CDR3 DNA sequence: TGTGCCAGCAGCCCACAGGGGGCGGACACCGGGGAGCTGTTTTTT.

The gene calls are TRBV30 and TRBJ2-7; D may be TRBD2 (6 bases). V was pared by 1 base and J by 4 bases, with 20 bases between. The CDR3 spans 16 residues. From germline, CDR1 is GTSNPN and CDR2 SVGIG (reference sequence). CDR3 bases: TGTGCCTGGAGTGCGGGGAATCGGGGAGGTACATACGAGCAGTACTTC. The encoded protein is CAWSAGNRGGTYEQYF.

This chain connects TRBV9 to TRBJ1-5; D unclear. This CDR3 has 13 amino acids. CDR1 and CDR2 (germline): SGDLS, YYNGEE. The germline V and J ends were trimmed by 2 bases and 3 bases, with 6 bases remaining between them. In nucleotides, the CDR3 is TGTGCCAGCAGCGTCGGGTTCAATCAGCCCCAGCATTTT. Protein sequence: CASSVGFNQPQHF.

In this sample, this clone turned up a few times. V usage is TRBV9 and J usage is TRBJ1-2; D possibly corresponds to TRBD1 (5 bases). Germline CDR1 is SGDLS and CDR2 is YYNGEE. V was trimmed by 2 bases and J by 8 bases, leaving 13 bases between them. There are 13 residues in the CDR3. This CDR3 reads CASSVGTAVGYTF. In nucleotides, the CDR3 is TGTGCCAGCAGCGTTGGGACGGCGGTAGGCTACACCTTC.

This clone is termed medium-sized. The chain combines TRBV7-4 with TRBJ2-5; D uncertain. In germline, CDR1 is SGHVT, CDR2 SQSDAQ. V was clipped by 0 bases and J by 3 bases, with 5 bases between them. The CDR3 is 13 amino acids. CDR3 loop: CASSLAWEETQYF. The CDR3 DNA reads TGTGCCAGCAGCTTAGCGTGGGAAGAGACCCAGTACTTC.

This clone is termed medium-sized. The V gene is TRBV9, the J gene TRBJ1-3; weak D call: TRBD1 (5 bases). The CDR3 is 15 amino acids. Germline V gives CDR1 SGDLS, CDR2 YYNGEE. Between the trimmed V and J ends, which lost 0 bases and 3 bases, there was a span of 10 bases. In DNA, the CDR3 is TGTGCCAGCAGCGTAGACGGGGGAGGTGGAAACACCATATATTTT. Its protein is CASSVDGGGGNTIYF.

The V and J genes are TRBV6-8 and TRBJ1-1, with 7 bases matching TRBD1. Per germline, CDR1 MNHGY and CDR2 SAAAGT. The V gene end was trimmed by 0 bases and the J gene end by 10 bases; junction bases not matched to a gene: 8. This CDR3 is built from 14 residues. In nucleotides, the CDR3 is TGTGCCAGCAGTTACTCGGAGGGGGACAGACGAGCTTTCTTT. It translates to CASSYSEGDRRAFF.

The V and J genes are TRBV30 and TRBJ2-6, with a possible D match to TRBD1 (6 bases). Germline loops: CDR1 GTSNPN, CDR2 SVGIG (reference sequence). V was pared by 2 bases and J by 0 bases, with 8 bases between. The CDR3 length is 15 residues. CDR3: CAWSHRASGANVLTF. CDR3 coding DNA: TGTGCCTGGAGTCACAGGGCCTCTGGGGCCAACGTCCTGACTTTC.

The V and J genes are TRBV6-8 and TRBJ2-7; TRBD2 aligns across 8 bases. This CDR3 is 16 amino acids long. V lost 2 bases and J lost 4; bases outside the gene matches: 10. Germline V gene data show CDR1 as MNHGY and CDR2 as SAAAGT. CDR3 protein: CASSYPIGGGGYEQYF. CDR3 in DNA: TGTGCCAGCAGTTACCCGATCGGGGGGGGCGGGTACGAGCAGTACTTC.

V is TRBV18 and J is TRBJ1-1; possibly TRBD1 for D (5 bases). V dropped 2 bases and J dropped 0 bases, with 10 bases sitting between them. The CDR3 contains 15 residues. Germline CDR1 is KGHSH and CDR2 is LQKENI. The CDR3 nucleotides read TGTGCCAGCTCACCATGGACATACATGAACACTGAAGCTTTCTTT. Its translation is CASSPWTYMNTEAFF. The full variable domain, its missing parts supplied by reference TRBV18 and TRBJ1-1, is NAGVMQNPRHLVRRRGQEARLRCSPMKGHSHVYWYRQLPEEGLKFMVYLQKENIIDESGMPKERFSAEFPKEGPSILRIQQVVRGDSAAYFCASSPWTYMNTEAFFGQGTRLTVV.

This clone appeared a few times. The chain carries TRBV6-8 and TRBJ1-2; possibly TRBD1 for D (6 bases). Germline assignment: CDR1 MNHGY and CDR2 SAAAGT. Trimming removed 2 bases at V and 2 bases at J, with 12 bases between. The CDR3 covers 15 residues. CDR3 region: CASSYIRTVNYGYTF. The CDR3 DNA sequence: TGTGCCAGCAGTTACATAAGGACAGTGAACTATGGCTACACCTTC.

By sample share, this clone is large. The chain uses TRBV6-8 and TRBJ1-5; D is uncertain. The CDR3 spans 15 residues. Germline CDR1 is MNHGY and CDR2 is SAAAGT. Between the trimmed V and J ends, which lost 5 bases and 2 bases, there was a span of 13 bases. The CDR3 reads CASSDEGRGNQPQHF. The CDR3 bases are TGTGCCAGCAGTGACGAGGGTCGTGGCAATCAGCCCCAGCATTTT.

The V and J genes are TRBV11-3 and TRBJ2-1; 8 positions agree with TRBD2. The germline V gene encodes CDR1 SGHNT and CDR2 YENEEA. Trimming at V came to 4 bases and at J to 7 bases, leaving 12 bases not matched to a gene. This CDR3 comprises 16 residues. This CDR3 is CASSSRGGARGNEQFF. CDR3 sequence (DNA): TGTGCCAGCAGCTCCCGGGGGGGCGCAAGGGGAAATGAGCAGTTCTTC.

This clone ranks as medium-sized (0.01 to 0.1%). V usage is TRBV11-3 and J usage is TRBJ1-2; possibly TRBD1 for D (5 bases). Trimming removed 3 bases at V and 5 bases at J, with 13 bases between. There are 14 residues in the CDR3. Germline assignment: CDR1 SGHNT and CDR2 YENEEA. The CDR3 spells CASSLDGAEYGYTF. The CDR3 DNA reads as TGTGCCAGCAGCTTGGATGGGGCAGAATATGGCTACACCTTC. Full variable domain (missing parts from reference TRBV11-3 and TRBJ1-2): EAGVVQSPRYKIIEKKQPVAFWCNPISGHNTLYWYLQNLGQGPELLIRYENEEAVDDSQLPKDRFSAERLKGVDSTLKIQPAELGDSAVYLCASSLDGAEYGYTFGSGTRLTVV.

In DNA, the CDR3 is TGTGCCAGCTCAAGGGAGGCGGGGGGCCAGGTCTACGAGCAGTACTTC. Its protein is CASSREAGGQVYEQYF. This rearrangement joins TRBV18 to TRBJ2-7, with TRBD2 matching over 8 bases. V was pared by 5 bases and J by 3 bases, with 12 bases of the junction left unmatched. There are 16 residues in the CDR3. Germline lookup yields CDR1 KGHSH and CDR2 LQKENI.

By share of the sample, this clone is medium-sized. This chain links TRBV9 with TRBJ2-5, with TRBD2 matching over 13 bases. CDR1 SGDLS and CDR2 YYNGEE come from the germline V gene. The CDR3 covers 15 residues. V lost 3 bases to trimming and J lost 1 base; unmatched junction nucleotides: 0. The CDR3 DNA sequence: TGTGCCAGCAGCGGGACTAGCGGGAGCCAAGAGACCCAGTACTTC. Residues: CASSGTSGSQETQYF.

The J gene is TRBJ2-3, the V gene TRBV11-3; TRBD2 aligns across 7 bases. CDR1 and CDR2 from the germline V gene are SGHNT and YENEEA. The J segment lost 1 base and the V segment lost 3 bases, leaving 4 bases of the junction unmatched. The CDR3 runs to 15 residues. This CDR3 reads CASSLDLAGTDTQYF. CDR3 bases: TGTGCCAGCAGCTTGGACCTAGCGGGCACAGATACGCAGTATTTT.

Sample share makes this clone medium-sized (0.01 to 0.1%). The CDR3 DNA is TGTGCCAGCAGCTTATCGGGGATGGGCACTGAAGCTTTCTTT. Protein sequence: CASSLSGMGTEAFF. The V gene is TRBV11-3, the J gene TRBJ1-1; unclear D gene. This CDR3 has 14 amino acids. CDR1 is SGHNT, CDR2 YENEEA, per germline. The V end lost 2 bases, the J end lost 4 bases, and 11 bases lay between the germline ends.

The V and J genes are TRBV19 and TRBJ2-2; D is possibly TRBD2 (7 bases). The germline CDR1 and CDR2 sequences are LNHDA and SQIVND (reference sequence). Trimming pared 3 bases from V and 4 bases from J, leaving 12 bases between. CDR3 length equals 15 residues. The CDR3 nucleotides read TGTGCCAGTAGTATTGTCGGGGGGCTCACCGGGGAGCTGTTTTTT. Translated, it gives CASSIVGGLTGELFF.

In this sample, this clone turned up a few times. The chain combines TRBV9 with TRBJ2-1; 14 bases are shared with TRBD2. Germline values: CDR1 SGDLS, CDR2 YYNGEE. With V trimmed by 2 bases and J by 2 bases, 3 bases remained unmatched. The CDR3 totals 17 residues. This chain's CDR3 is CASSVGTSGSTYNEQFF. The CDR3 DNA is TGTGCCAGCAGCGTGGGGACTAGCGGGAGTACCTACAATGAGCAGTTCTTC. Together with reference TRBV9 and TRBJ2-1, the CDR3 gives the full variable domain: DSGVTQTPKHLITATGQRVTLRCSPRSGDLSVYWYQQSLDQGLQFLIQYYNGEERAKGNILERFSAQQFPDLHSELNLSSLELGDSALYFCASSVGTSGSTYNEQFFGPGTRLTVL.

By share, this clone ranks as large. V gene TRBV29-1 combines with J gene TRBJ2-3, with TRBD2 matching over 12 bases. The germline gives CDR1 SQVTM, CDR2 ANQGSEA. This CDR3 region has 17 residues. With V trimmed by 5 bases and J by 5 bases, 14 bases remained unmatched. The CDR3 nucleotides are TGCAGCGTTCTACCTTACTTGACTAGCGGGAGTGGAGATACGCAGTATTTT. Its protein is CSVLPYLTSGSGDTQYF.